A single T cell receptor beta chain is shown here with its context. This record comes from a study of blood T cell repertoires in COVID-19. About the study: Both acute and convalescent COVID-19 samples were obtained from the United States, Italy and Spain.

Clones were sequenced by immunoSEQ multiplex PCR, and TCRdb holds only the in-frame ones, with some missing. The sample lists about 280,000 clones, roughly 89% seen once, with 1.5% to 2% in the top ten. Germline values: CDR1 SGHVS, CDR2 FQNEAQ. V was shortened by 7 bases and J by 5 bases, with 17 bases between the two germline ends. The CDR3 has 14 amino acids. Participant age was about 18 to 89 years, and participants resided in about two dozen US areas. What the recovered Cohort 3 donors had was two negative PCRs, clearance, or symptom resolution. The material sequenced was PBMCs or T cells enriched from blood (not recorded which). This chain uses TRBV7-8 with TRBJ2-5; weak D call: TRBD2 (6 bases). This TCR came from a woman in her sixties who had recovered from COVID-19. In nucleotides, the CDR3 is TGTGCCAGCAACAGAGACGGGGGTTGGGAGACCCAGTACTTC. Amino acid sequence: CASNRDGGWETQYF.